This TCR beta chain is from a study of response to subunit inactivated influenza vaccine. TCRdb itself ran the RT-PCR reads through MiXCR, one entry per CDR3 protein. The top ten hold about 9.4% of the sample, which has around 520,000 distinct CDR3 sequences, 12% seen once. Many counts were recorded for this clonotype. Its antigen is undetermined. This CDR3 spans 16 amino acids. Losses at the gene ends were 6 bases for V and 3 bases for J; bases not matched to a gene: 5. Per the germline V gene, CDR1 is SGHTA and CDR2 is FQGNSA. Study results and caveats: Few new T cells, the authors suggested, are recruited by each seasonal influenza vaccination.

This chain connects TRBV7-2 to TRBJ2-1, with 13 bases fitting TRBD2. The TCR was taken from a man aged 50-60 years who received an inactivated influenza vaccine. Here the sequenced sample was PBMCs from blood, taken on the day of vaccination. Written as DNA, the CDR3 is TGTGCCAGCAGTTCGGGACTAGCGGGAAACTACAATGAGCAGTTCTTC. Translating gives CASSSGLAGNYNEQFF.